The clone carrying this TCR beta chain showed up many times. This record belongs to a study of blood T cell repertoires in COVID-19. The germline V gene encodes CDR1 SGHKS and CDR2 YYEKEE (reference sequence). The V end was cut by 0 bases, the J end by 6 bases, with 21 bases between. The CDR3 consists of 17 residues. In the original processing: Cell counts per sample came from amplifying reference gene primers. Generated by immunoSEQ multiplex PCR, the TCRdb table keeps only in-frame clones and is missing some. D and trimming were read from the DNA, whereas the V and J calls and clone size are those reported in that table. The table includes over 100,000 clones, over 80% detected once.

The source is a woman in her thirties who had recovered from COVID-19. Sequenced sample: PBMCs or T cells enriched from blood (not recorded which). This chain connects TRBV5-5 to TRBJ2-5; maybe TRBD2 (5 bases). The CDR3 bases are TGTGCCAGCAGCTTGGGGACGGCGGAGTCGGGAAAACAGACCCAGTACTTC. Translating gives CASSLGTAESGKQTQYF.